This T cell receptor beta chain was captured by sequencing in a study of shared clonotypes between healthy human individuals. General study points: Naive subsets generally exceeded memory subsets in estimated richness.

Concerning this clone: Its antigen remains unknown.

Once extracted for a subset, genomic DNA was divided evenly among several immunoSEQ plates. The authors' processing: As immunoSEQ supplied junction-only sequences (without quality scores), filtering differed. TCRdb keeps only in-frame clones here, not all; method: immunoSEQ multiplex PCR. The V and J calls and clone size were taken over from that table, and D and trimming were inferred from the DNA. This table has roughly 2.5 million clones, around nine tenths appearing once. V dropped 5 bases and J dropped 4; count of bases not matched to a gene: 9. This CDR3 has 16 amino acids. Germline V gene data show CDR1 as SGHVS and CDR2 as FQNEAQ.

The specimen sequenced was naive CD4+ T cells sorted from blood. Subset defined: CD45RA+ positively selected. The sequence came from a man aged 18 to 30 in good health. The genes are TRBV7-8 and TRBJ2-3; 10 positions agree with TRBD2. CDR3 residues: CASSNYLAGASDTQYF. CDR3 sequence (DNA): TGTGCCAGCAGCAACTATCTAGCGGGAGCCTCAGATACGCAGTATTTT.